These 8 T cell receptor beta chains were sequenced from one sample in a study of T cell changes during pregnancy in multiple sclerosis. Sequencing was performed with immunoSEQ multiplex PCR; in TCRdb, only in-frame clones are kept and a portion is missing. The table records roughly 24,000 clones, 70% to 90% of them present only once. This specimen was CD8+ T cells from peripheral blood mononuclear cells, taken in the first trimester of pregnancy. The receptor source for this set is a female donor in good health, enrolled as a control in a pregnancy study.

The J gene is TRBJ2-5, the V gene TRBV7-2, with 7 bases lining up with TRBD2. Germline loops: CDR1 SGHTA, CDR2 FQGNSA. The J segment lost 5 bases and the V segment lost 2 bases, leaving 5 bases of the junction unmatched. The CDR3 extends over 14 amino acids. The CDR3 bases are TGTGCCAGCAGCTTATTCGGGGGGTTGGAGACCCAGTACTTC. It yields the protein CASSLFGGLETQYF.

V usage is TRBV19 and J usage is TRBJ2-3; TRBD1 aligns across 10 bases. The CDR3 is 17 amino acids. J lost 2 bases, V lost 3 bases, and 8 bases had no gene match. Germline V gene sequence: CDR1 LNHDA, CDR2 SQIVND (reference sequence). The CDR3 DNA reads TGTGCCAGTAGTATCCCCGGGACAGGGGTTTCCACAGATACGCAGTATTTT. The encoded protein is CASSIPGTGVSTDTQYF. Variable domain in full (rest from reference TRBV19 and TRBJ2-3): DGGITQSPKYLFRKEGQNVTLSCEQNLNHDAMYWYRQDPGQGLRLIYYSQIVNDFQKGDIAEGYSVSREKKESFPLTVTSAQKNPTAFYLCASSIPGTGVSTDTQYFGPGTRLTVL.

The rearrangement links TRBV7-6 to TRBJ2-7; 9 bases line up with TRBD1. Trimming cost V 3 bases and J 4 bases; bases outside gene matches: 1. From germline, CDR1 is SGHVS and CDR2 FNYEAQ. There are 13 residues in the CDR3. CDR3 protein: CASSFDRGYEQYF. Written as DNA, the CDR3 is TGTGCCAGCAGCTTTGACAGGGGGTACGAGCAGTACTTC.

The chain joins TRBV7-9 to TRBJ1-4; unclear D gene. Trimming removed 7 bases at V and 8 bases at J, with 17 bases between. There are 14 residues in the CDR3. CDR1 is SEHNR, CDR2 FQNEAQ, per germline (reference sequence). As DNA, the CDR3 is TGTGCCAGCACCCTAGAGGGAGGTGGGGAAAAACTGTTTTTT. As protein: CASTLEGGGEKLFF.

The chain joins TRBV18 to TRBJ2-7; maybe TRBD2 (5 bases). The CDR3 totals 15 residues. CDR1 and CDR2 from the germline V gene are KGHSH and LQKENI. Deletions cut 2 bases from V and 0 bases from J, with 11 bases between. CDR3: CASSPSEGFSYEQYF. The DNA of the CDR3 is TGTGCCAGCTCACCATCCGAGGGCTTCTCCTACGAGCAGTACTTC.

The CDR3 DNA reads as TGTGCCAGTAGTATTACGGGTTTGAGCACTGAAGCTTTCTTT. Amino acid sequence: CASSITGLSTEAFF. The rearrangement uses TRBV19 and TRBJ1-1; unclear D gene. The CDR3 runs to 14 residues. Germline CDR1 and CDR2: LNHDA and SQIVND (reference sequence). V was cut by 3 bases and J by 4 bases, with 12 bases left in between. Filled out from reference TRBV19 and TRBJ1-1, the complete variable domain reads DGGITQSPKYLFRKEGQNVTLSCEQNLNHDAMYWYRQDPGQGLRLIYYSQIVNDFQKGDIAEGYSVSREKKESFPLTVTSAQKNPTAFYLCASSITGLSTEAFFGQGTRLTVV.

The rearrangement uses TRBV4-2 and TRBJ1-4, with 9 nucleotides matching TRBD1. The CDR3 runs to 16 residues. J gave up 5 bases and V 0 bases, and 4 bases lay outside the gene matches. Germline CDR1 and CDR2: LGHNA and YNFKEQ. Here the CDR3 DNA reads TGTGCCAGCAGCCAAGATCGACAGGGGGAAAATGAAAAACTGTTTTTT. It codes for CASSQDRQGENEKLFF.

The chain combines TRBV7-2 with TRBJ2-2, with D perhaps matching TRBD1 (6 bases). Trimming stripped 5 bases from V and 6 bases from J, with 7 bases between. CDR3 length equals 12 residues. Germline CDR1 reads SGHTA; CDR2 reads FQGNSA. The CDR3, as DNA: TGTGCCAGCAGCGAGGGGGCCGGGGAGCTGTTTTTT. It specifies CASSEGAGELFF.